The clone carrying this T cell receptor beta chain was counted many times. CDR3 length: 13 residues. Germline V gene sequence: CDR1 DFQATT, CDR2 SNEGSKA (reference sequence). V lost 6 bases and J lost 4, with 16 bases in between. This specimen belongs to a study of Graves' ophthalmopathy and Graves' hyperthyroidism. RNA served as the template for amplifying TCR beta CDR3 regions. After a first-round RT-PCR with HTBI primers, a second-round multiplex PCR was run. TCRdb re-analysed the multiplex PCR reads in MiXCR, keeping a single row per CDR3 protein. This sample has hundreds of thousands of distinct CDR3 sequences; 35% to 50% occur once, and the top ten carry over 2.5%.

The origin of this receptor is an adult man with Graves' ophthalmopathy. The chain employs TRBV20-1 and TRBJ2-7; no clear D. Sequenced material: peripheral blood. The CDR3 loop reads CSAPATEIYEQYF. Here the CDR3 DNA reads TGCAGTGCCCCCGCCACGGAAATATACGAGCAGTACTTC.